Below are 2 T cell receptor beta chains sequenced from a single sample in a study of cytomegalovirus exposure and HLA in healthy donors. PCR was performed using 60 Vbeta and 13 Jbeta primers. The protocol was immunoSEQ multiplex PCR, while the TCRdb copy is restricted to in-frame clones and leaves out a portion. The table records 100,000 to 150,000 clones, roughly 76% of them present only once. Sequencing used PBMCs. The receptors stem from a woman between 45 and 60 years old in good health and CMV-seronegative.

The chain has TRBV27 and TRBJ2-7; 8 bases are shared with TRBD2. The V and J ends lost 8 bases and 3 bases, in that order; junction bases with no gene match: 9. There are 14 residues in the CDR3. Germline V CDR1 and CDR2: MNHEY, SMNVEV (reference sequence). The CDR3 sequence is CASAPGGPFYEQYF. The CDR3 DNA reads as TGTGCCAGCGCACCGGGAGGGCCTTTCTACGAGCAGTACTTC.

This sequence joins TRBV13 and TRBJ2-1; no clear D. The CDR3 is made up of 12 amino acids. Germline V gene sequence: CDR1 PRHDT, CDR2 FYEKMQ (reference sequence). V gave up 6 bases and J gave up 4 bases, with 7 bases separating them. The CDR3 here is CASSGVYNEQFF. The CDR3, as DNA: TGTGCCAGCAGTGGAGTGTACAATGAGCAGTTCTTC.